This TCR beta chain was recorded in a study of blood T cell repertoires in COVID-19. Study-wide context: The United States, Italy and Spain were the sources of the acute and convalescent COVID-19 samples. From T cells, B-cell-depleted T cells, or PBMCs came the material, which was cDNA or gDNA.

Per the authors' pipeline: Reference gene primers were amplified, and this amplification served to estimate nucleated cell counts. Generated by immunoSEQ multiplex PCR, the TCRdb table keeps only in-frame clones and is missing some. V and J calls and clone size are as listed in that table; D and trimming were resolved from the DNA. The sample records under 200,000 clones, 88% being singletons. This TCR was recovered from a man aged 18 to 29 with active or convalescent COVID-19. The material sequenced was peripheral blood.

Here the CDR3 reads CASTQRQGTTEAFF. DNA of the CDR3: TGTGCCAGCACTCAGAGACAGGGGACGACTGAAGCTTTCTTT. The V and J genes are TRBV27 and TRBJ1-1, with TRBD1 matching over 8 bases. CDR1 MNHEY and CDR2 SMNVEV come from the germline V gene (reference sequence). The length of the CDR3 is 14 residues. V lost 7 bases, J lost 5 bases, and 9 bases stayed unmatched.